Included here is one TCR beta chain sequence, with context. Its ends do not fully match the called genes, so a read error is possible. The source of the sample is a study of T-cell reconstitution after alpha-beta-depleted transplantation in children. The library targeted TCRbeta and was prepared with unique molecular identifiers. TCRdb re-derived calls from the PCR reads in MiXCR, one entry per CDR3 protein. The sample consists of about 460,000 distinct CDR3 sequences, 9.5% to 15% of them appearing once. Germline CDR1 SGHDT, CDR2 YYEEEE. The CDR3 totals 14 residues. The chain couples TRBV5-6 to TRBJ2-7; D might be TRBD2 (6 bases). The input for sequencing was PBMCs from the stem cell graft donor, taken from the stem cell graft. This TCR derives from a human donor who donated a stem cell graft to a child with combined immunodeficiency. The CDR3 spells CASTLRGESYEQYF. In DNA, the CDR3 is TGTGCCAGCACCTTGCGGGGAGAGTCCTACGAGCAGTACTTC.